This T cell receptor beta chain was recovered during a study of immune evolution from preneoplasia to lung adenocarcinoma. Trimming cost V 7 bases and J 8 bases; bases outside gene matches: 9. Germline V lookup: CDR1 SGHRS, CDR2 YFSETQ. The CDR3 covers 13 residues. Sequenced by immunoSEQ multiplex PCR; TCRdb stores in-frame clones only, minus some. Of tens of thousands of clones in the sample, approximately 71% are singletons; the top ten hold roughly 5.5%. V and J are TRBV5-1 and TRBJ2-7, with 10 bases lining up with TRBD1. This clonotype originated in a person between 55 and 70 years old with lung adenocarcinoma. Input material: FFPE invasive lung adenocarcinoma tissue. As DNA, the CDR3 is TGCGCCAGCGCGGGACAGGGGACGACCCAGCAGTACTTC. Translation: CASAGQGTTQQYF.